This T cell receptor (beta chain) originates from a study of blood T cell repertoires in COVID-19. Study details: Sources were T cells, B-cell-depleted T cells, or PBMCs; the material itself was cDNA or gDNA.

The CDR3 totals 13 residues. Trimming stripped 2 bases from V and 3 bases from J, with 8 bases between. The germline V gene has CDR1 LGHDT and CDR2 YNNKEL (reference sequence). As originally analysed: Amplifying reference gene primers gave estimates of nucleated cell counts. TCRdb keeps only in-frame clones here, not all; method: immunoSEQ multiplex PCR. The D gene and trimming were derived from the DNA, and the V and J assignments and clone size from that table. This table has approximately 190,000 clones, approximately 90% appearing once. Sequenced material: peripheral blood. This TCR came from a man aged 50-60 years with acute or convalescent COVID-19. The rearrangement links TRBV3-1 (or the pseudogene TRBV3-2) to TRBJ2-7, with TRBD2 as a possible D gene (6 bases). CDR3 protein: CASSQQGGYEQYF. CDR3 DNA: TGTGCCAGCAGCCAACAGGGAGGCTACGAGCAGTACTTC.